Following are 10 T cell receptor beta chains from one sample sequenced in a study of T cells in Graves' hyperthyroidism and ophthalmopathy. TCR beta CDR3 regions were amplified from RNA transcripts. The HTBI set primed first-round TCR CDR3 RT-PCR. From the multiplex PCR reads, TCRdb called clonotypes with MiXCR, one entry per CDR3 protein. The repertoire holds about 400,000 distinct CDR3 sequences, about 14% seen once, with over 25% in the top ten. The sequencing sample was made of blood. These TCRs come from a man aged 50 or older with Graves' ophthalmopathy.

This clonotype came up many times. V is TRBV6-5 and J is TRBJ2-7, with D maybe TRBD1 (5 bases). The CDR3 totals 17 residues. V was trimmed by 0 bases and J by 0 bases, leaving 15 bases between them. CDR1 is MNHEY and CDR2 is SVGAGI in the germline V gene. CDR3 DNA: TGTGCCAGCAGTTACTCGTCAGCAGGGCCGAGCTCCTACGAGCAGTACTTC. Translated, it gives CASSYSSAGPSSYEQYF.

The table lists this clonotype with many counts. CDR3 in DNA: TGCAGTGGAGAGGAAAGAGAGACCCAGTACTTC. It yields the protein CSGEERETQYF. J is TRBJ2-5 and V is TRBV20-1; D remains unclear. The CDR3 sequence is 11 residues long. Germline values: CDR1 DFQATT, CDR2 SNEGSKA (reference sequence). The germline V and J ends were trimmed by 7 bases and 4 bases, with 10 bases remaining between them.

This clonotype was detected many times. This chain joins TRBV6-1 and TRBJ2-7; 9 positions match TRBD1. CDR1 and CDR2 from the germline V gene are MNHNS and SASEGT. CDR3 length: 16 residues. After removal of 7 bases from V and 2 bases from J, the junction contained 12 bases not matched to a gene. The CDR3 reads CASNRYSGQGTYEQYF. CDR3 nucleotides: TGTGCCAGCAATAGGTATTCGGGACAGGGAACCTACGAGCAGTACTTC.

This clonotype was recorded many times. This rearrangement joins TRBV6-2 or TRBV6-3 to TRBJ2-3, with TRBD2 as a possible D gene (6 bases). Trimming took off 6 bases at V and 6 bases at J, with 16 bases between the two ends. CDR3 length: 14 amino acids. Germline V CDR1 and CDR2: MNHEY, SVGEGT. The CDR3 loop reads CASSLRRTTDTQYF. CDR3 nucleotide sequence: TGTGCCAGCAGCCTACGGCGGACTACCGATACGCAGTATTTT.

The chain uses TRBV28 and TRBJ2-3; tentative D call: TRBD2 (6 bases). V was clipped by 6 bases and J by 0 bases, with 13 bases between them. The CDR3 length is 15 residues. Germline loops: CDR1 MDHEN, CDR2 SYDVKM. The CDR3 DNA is TGTGCCAGCAGAGTAGCGGACCTTAGCACAGATACGCAGTATTTT. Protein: CASRVADLSTDTQYF.

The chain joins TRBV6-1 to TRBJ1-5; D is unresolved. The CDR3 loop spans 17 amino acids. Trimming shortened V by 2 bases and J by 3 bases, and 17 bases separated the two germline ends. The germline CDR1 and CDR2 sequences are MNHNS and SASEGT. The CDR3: CASSELPVGRTNQPQHF. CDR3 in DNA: TGTGCCAGCAGTGAATTACCGGTGGGTAGAACCAATCAGCCCCAGCATTTT.

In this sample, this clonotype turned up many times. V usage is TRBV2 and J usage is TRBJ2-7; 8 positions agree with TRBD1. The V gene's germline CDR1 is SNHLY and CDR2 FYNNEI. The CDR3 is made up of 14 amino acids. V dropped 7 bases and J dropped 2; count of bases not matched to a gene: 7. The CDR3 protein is CASTQTDRAYEQYF. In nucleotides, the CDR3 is TGTGCCAGCACTCAAACGGACAGGGCCTACGAGCAGTACTTC.

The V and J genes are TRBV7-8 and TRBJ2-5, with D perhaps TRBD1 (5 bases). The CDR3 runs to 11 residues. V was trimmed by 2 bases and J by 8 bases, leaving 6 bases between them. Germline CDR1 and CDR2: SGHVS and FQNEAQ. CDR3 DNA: TGTGCCAGCAGCTTACAGGGTACCCAGTACTTC. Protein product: CASSLQGTQYF.

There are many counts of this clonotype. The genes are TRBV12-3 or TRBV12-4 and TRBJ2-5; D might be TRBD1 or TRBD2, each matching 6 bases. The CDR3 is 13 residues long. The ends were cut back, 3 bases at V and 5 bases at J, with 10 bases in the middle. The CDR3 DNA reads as TGTGCCAGCAGTTTCGTGGGGGGCGAGACCCAGTACTTC. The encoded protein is CASSFVGGETQYF.

The CDR3 DNA follows: TGTGCCAGCAGTTATGCCCTAGGTAATCAGCCCCAGCATTTT. Amino acid sequence: CASSYALGNQPQHF. The chain uses TRBV28 and TRBJ1-5; D call uncertain. Between the trimmed V and J ends, which lost 4 bases and 4 bases, there was a span of 11 bases. Germline V lookup: CDR1 MDHEN, CDR2 SYDVKM. This CDR3 contains 14 residues. Complete variable domain (other parts from reference TRBV28 and TRBJ1-5): DVKVTQSSRYLVKRTGEKVFLECVQDMDHENMFWYRQDPGLGLRLIYFSYDVKMKEKGDIPEGYSVSREKKERFSLILESASTNQTSMYLCASSYALGNQPQHFGDGTRLSIL.